Each of the 5 T cell receptor beta chains below was sequenced from the same sample in a study of Tregs in tolerant kidney transplant recipients. Recipients received nonmyeloablative bone marrow transplants from related graft donors, with transient mixed chimerism. Libraries were prepared by immunoSEQ multiplex PCR; TCRdb keeps only in-frame clonotypes and omits some of them. The sample holds 20,000 to 25,000 clones, 81% seen once. The sequenced sample was CD8+ T cells from blood (PBMCs), obtained 6 months after the transplant. These receptors came from a human patient who received a combined kidney and bone marrow transplant. Among the T cells, some may be from the graft donor.

The chain links TRBV9 to TRBJ2-7; perhaps TRBD2 as D (6 bases). Trimming shortened V by 8 bases and J by 3 bases, and 18 bases separated the two germline ends. The CDR3 is 14 amino acids. Germline values: CDR1 SGDLS, CDR2 YYNGEE. CDR3 bases: TGTGCCAGTACGCCTGGGGGGTTCGACTACGAGCAGTACTTC. Amino acids: CASTPGGFDYEQYF. The full variable domain, in which reference TRBV9 and TRBJ2-7 provide the parts outside the CDR3, is DSGVTQTPKHLITATGQRVTLRCSPRSGDLSVYWYQQSLDQGLQFLIQYYNGEERAKGNILERFSAQQFPDLHSELNLSSLELGDSALYFCASTPGGFDYEQYFGPGTRLTVT.

The chain joins TRBV7-3 to TRBJ2-5; D possibly corresponds to TRBD2 (6 bases). Trimming removed 0 bases at V and 5 bases at J, with 10 bases between. Per the germline V gene, CDR1 is SGHTA and CDR2 is FQGTGA. The CDR3 has 14 residues. The CDR3 loop is CASSLTGGGETQYF. CDR3 DNA sequence: TGTGCCAGCAGCTTAACGGGAGGAGGGGAGACCCAGTACTTC.

This clone has more than one count but fewer than ten. The chain has TRBV4-2 and TRBJ2-7; 8 bases map to TRBD2. This CDR3 is built from 17 residues. V gave up 5 bases and J gave up 2 bases; unmatched junction bases: 14. CDR1 and CDR2 from the germline V gene are LGHNA and YNFKEQ. The DNA for the CDR3 is TGTGCCAGCAGCTTTGCCCCATCGGGGGGGGTGACCTACGAGCAGTACTTC. This sequence encodes CASSFAPSGGVTYEQYF.

This clone is a singleton in its sample. The chain couples TRBV5-5 to TRBJ1-2; TRBD1 is a possible D gene (6 bases). The length of the CDR3 is 14 residues. V shed 0 bases and J shed 4 bases, with 10 bases lying between them. Per the germline V gene, CDR1 is SGHKS and CDR2 is YYEKEE (reference sequence). The CDR3 protein is CASSLDTGTYGYTF. In DNA, the CDR3 is TGTGCCAGCAGCTTGGATACAGGGACCTATGGCTACACCTTC.

V is TRBV9 and J is TRBJ2-5; 7 bases align to TRBD2. The J segment lost 1 base and the V segment lost 3 bases, leaving 3 bases of the junction unmatched. This CDR3 region has 14 residues. CDR1 and CDR2 from the germline V gene are SGDLS and YYNGEE. CDR3 residues: CASSGAGPQETQYF. CDR3 sequence (DNA): TGTGCCAGCAGCGGAGCGGGACCCCAAGAGACCCAGTACTTC.